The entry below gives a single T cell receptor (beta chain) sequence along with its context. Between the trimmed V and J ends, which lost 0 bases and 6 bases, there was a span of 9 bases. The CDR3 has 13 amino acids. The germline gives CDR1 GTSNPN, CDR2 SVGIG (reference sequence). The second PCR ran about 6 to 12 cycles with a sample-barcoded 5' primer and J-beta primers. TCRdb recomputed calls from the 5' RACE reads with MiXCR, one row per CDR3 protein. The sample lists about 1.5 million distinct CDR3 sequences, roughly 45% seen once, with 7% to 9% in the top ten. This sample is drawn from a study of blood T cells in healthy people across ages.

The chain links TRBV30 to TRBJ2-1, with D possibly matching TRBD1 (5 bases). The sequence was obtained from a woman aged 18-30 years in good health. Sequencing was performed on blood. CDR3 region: CAWSVPGINEQFF. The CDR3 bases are TGTGCCTGGAGTGTACCAGGGATCAATGAGCAGTTCTTC.